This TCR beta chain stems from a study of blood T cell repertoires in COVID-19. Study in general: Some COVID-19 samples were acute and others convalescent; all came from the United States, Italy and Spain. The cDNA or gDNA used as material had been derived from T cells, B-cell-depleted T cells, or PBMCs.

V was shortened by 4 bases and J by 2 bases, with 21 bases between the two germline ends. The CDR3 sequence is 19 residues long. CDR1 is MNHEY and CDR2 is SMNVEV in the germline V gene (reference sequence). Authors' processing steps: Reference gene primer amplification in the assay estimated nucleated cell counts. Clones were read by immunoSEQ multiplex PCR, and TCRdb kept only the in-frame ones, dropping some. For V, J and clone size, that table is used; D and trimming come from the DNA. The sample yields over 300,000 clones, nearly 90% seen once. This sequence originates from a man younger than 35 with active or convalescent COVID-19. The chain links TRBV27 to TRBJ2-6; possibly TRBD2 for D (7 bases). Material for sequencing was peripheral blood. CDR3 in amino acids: CASSSRFVWGGPGANVLTF. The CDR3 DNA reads TGTGCCAGCAGTTCCCGCTTCGTATGGGGGGGCCCTGGGGCCAACGTCCTGACTTTC.